Each of the 18 T cell receptor beta chains below was sequenced from the same sample in a study of blood T cell repertoires in COVID-19. Sequenced by immunoSEQ multiplex PCR; TCRdb stores in-frame clones only, minus some. Here the sample spans about 240,000 clones, around nine tenths being singletons. The source material was PBMCs or T cells enriched from blood (not recorded which). All receptors come from a woman in her twenties or thirties who had recovered from COVID-19.

The chain links TRBV7-9 to TRBJ1-2, with D perhaps matching TRBD1 (5 bases). Deletions cut 3 bases from V and 2 bases from J, with 13 bases between. The CDR3 covers 15 residues. Germline V gene data show CDR1 as SEHNR and CDR2 as FQNEAQ (reference sequence). The chain's CDR3 is CASSLSGAGNYGYTF. CDR3 coding DNA: TGTGCCAGCAGCTTGAGTGGGGCAGGGAACTATGGCTACACCTTC.

This clone was picked up one time. The chain uses TRBV28 and TRBJ2-3, with D possibly matching TRBD1 (6 bases). V lost 6 bases, J lost 2 bases, and 15 bases lay in between. CDR1 MDHEN and CDR2 SYDVKM come from the germline V gene. The length of the CDR3 is 15 residues. The DNA for the CDR3 is TGTGCCAGCAGGCCCCGGGACACATACACAGATACGCAGTATTTT. Encoded protein: CASRPRDTYTDTQYF.

The chain is built from TRBV27 and TRBJ1-2; D may be TRBD1 (6 bases). The V gene lost 7 bases and the J gene lost 8 bases, with 20 bases spanning the gap. Germline V gene sequence: CDR1 MNHEY, CDR2 SMNVEV (reference sequence). CDR3 length equals 14 residues. The CDR3 region has the DNA TGTGCCAGCAACCCAAGGGGGGGGAACGAAGGCTACACCTTC. It encodes CASNPRGGNEGYTF.

The chain is built from TRBV18 and TRBJ2-1, with 14 bases matching TRBD2. The CDR3 runs to 15 residues. V was pared by 0 bases and J by 9 bases, with 1 base of the junction left unmatched. Per germline, CDR1 KGHSH and CDR2 LQKENI. The CDR3 reads CASSPPTSGRGEQFF. CDR3 bases: TGTGCCAGCTCACCACCGACTAGCGGGAGGGGTGAGCAGTTCTTC. The whole variable domain, remainder taken from reference TRBV18 and TRBJ2-1, is NAGVMQNPRHLVRRRGQEARLRCSPMKGHSHVYWYRQLPEEGLKFMVYLQKENIIDESGMPKERFSAEFPKEGPSILRIQQVVRGDSAAYFCASSPPTSGRGEQFFGPGTRLTVL.

The rearrangement joins TRBV7-9 to TRBJ1-6; no firm D call. This CDR3 has 13 amino acids. Germline V gene data show CDR1 as SEHNR and CDR2 as FQNEAQ (reference sequence). Trimming shortened V by 5 bases and J by 10 bases, and 12 bases separated the two germline ends. The CDR3 sequence: CASSPIGSSPLHF. As DNA, the CDR3 is TGTGCCAGCAGCCCCATCGGGAGCTCACCCCTCCACTTT.

The chain couples TRBV12-3 or TRBV12-4 to TRBJ2-7, with D possibly matching TRBD2 (6 bases). With 4 bases removed from V and 3 bases from J, the gap between germline ends came to 10 bases. The CDR3 runs to 13 residues. The CDR3 DNA sequence: TGTGCCAGCAGTTGGACTATCGACTACGAGCAGTACTTC. Translation: CASSWTIDYEQYF.

The count of this clone is one. This chain uses TRBV7-2 with TRBJ1-6, with a weak D call TRBD1 (6 bases). V shed 5 bases and J shed 3 bases, with 20 bases lying between them. The CDR3 spans 18 residues. CDR1 SGHTA and CDR2 FQGNSA come from the germline V gene. The CDR3 region is CASSTPNTGNYYNSPLHF. The CDR3 DNA is TGTGCCAGCAGCACTCCGAACACAGGGAACTACTATAATTCACCCCTCCACTTT.

The chain uses TRBV6-5 and TRBJ1-2, with TRBD1 identical over 7 bases. CDR3 length: 16 amino acids. Germline CDR1 is MNHEY and CDR2 is SVGAGI. The V and J ends lost 2 bases and 6 bases, in that order; junction bases with no gene match: 12. The CDR3 DNA follows: TGTGCCAGCAGTTACGGGGGGACAGAATCTTCCGATGGCTACACCTTC. This gives the protein CASSYGGTESSDGYTF.

V usage is TRBV28 and J usage is TRBJ1-4; weak D call: TRBD1 (5 bases). There are 16 residues in the CDR3. The germline V gene has CDR1 MDHEN and CDR2 SYDVKM. V dropped 2 bases and J dropped 5 bases, with 15 bases sitting between them. The CDR3 DNA follows: TGTGCCAGCAGTTTAAGGCATCAGGGACTCAATGAAAAACTGTTTTTT. This translates into CASSLRHQGLNEKLFF. Looking up the rest from reference TRBV28 and TRBJ1-4 gives the full variable domain: DVKVTQSSRYLVKRTGEKVFLECVQDMDHENMFWYRQDPGLGLRLIYFSYDVKMKEKGDIPEGYSVSREKKERFSLILESASTNQTSMYLCASSLRHQGLNEKLFFGSGTQLSVL.

The count of this clone is one. The V and J genes are TRBV2 and TRBJ1-2; TRBD1 matches at 9 bases. Germline loops: CDR1 SNHLY, CDR2 FYNNEI. The CDR3 sequence is 16 residues long. The V and J ends lost 1 base and 3 bases, in that order; junction bases with no gene match: 6. The CDR3 region has the DNA TGTGCCAGCAGTGAAGGAACAGGGGGCGTTTACTATGGCTACACCTTC. Protein: CASSEGTGGVYYGYTF.

This clone was detected only once. V and J are TRBV18 and TRBJ2-1; 11 bases fit TRBD2. The V and J ends lost 5 bases and 4 bases, in that order; junction bases with no gene match: 7. The CDR3 length is 16 residues. Germline V gene lookup returns CDR1 KGHSH and CDR2 LQKENI. The CDR3 loop reads CASSRTSGPPYNEQFF. CDR3 bases: TGTGCCAGCTCAAGGACTAGCGGGCCGCCGTACAATGAGCAGTTCTTC.

The V call is TRBV30, the J call TRBJ1-2; no definite D call. The CDR3 has 13 residues. V was pared by 0 bases and J by 3 bases, with 8 bases between. Germline V CDR1 and CDR2: GTSNPN, SVGIG (reference sequence). The CDR3 region is CAWSVISYYGYTF. CDR3 DNA: TGTGCCTGGAGTGTAATAAGCTACTATGGCTACACCTTC.

V usage is TRBV4-1 and J usage is TRBJ2-2; D is unclear. The CDR3 runs 17 residues. Trimming took 0 bases from V and 1 from J, leaving 12 bases between them. From germline, CDR1 is MGHRA and CDR2 YSYEKL. The CDR3 is CASSQDFPVWNTGELFF. In nucleotides, the CDR3 is TGCGCCAGCAGCCAAGATTTCCCCGTCTGGAACACCGGGGAGCTGTTTTTT.

V usage is TRBV11-2 and J usage is TRBJ1-2, with D perhaps matching TRBD1 (5 bases). CDR1 SGHAT and CDR2 FQNNGV come from the germline V gene. Trimming removed 5 bases at V and 5 bases at J, with 18 bases between. The CDR3 covers 15 residues. CDR3 bases: TGTGCCAGCAGCACCCCGCGGGGACCTTTTTATGGCTACACCTTC. Its translation: CASSTPRGPFYGYTF.

The chain uses TRBV7-9 and TRBJ1-2; 8 nucleotides line up with TRBD1. The J segment lost 7 bases and the V segment lost 4 bases, leaving 14 bases of the junction unmatched. The length of the CDR3 is 16 residues. Germline loops: CDR1 SEHNR, CDR2 FQNEAQ (reference sequence). The CDR3 region has the DNA TGTGCCAGCAGCTCCTCAGGACAGGGTACAAGTGGTGGCTACACCTTC. Translating it yields CASSSSGQGTSGGYTF.

The V gene is TRBV24-1, the J gene TRBJ1-5, with D possibly being TRBD1 (5 bases). This CDR3 comprises 14 residues. V lost 4 bases and J lost 6, with 12 bases in between. The germline CDR1 and CDR2 sequences are KGHDR and SFDVKD. The chain's CDR3 is CATSEPDSRQPQHF. CDR3 DNA: TGTGCCACCAGTGAACCTGACAGCCGTCAGCCCCAGCATTTT.

The chain uses TRBV6-1 and TRBJ1-1, with D perhaps TRBD1 (6 bases). CDR3 length: 15 residues. CDR1 is MNHNS and CDR2 is SASEGT in the germline V gene. V lost 3 bases and J 1 base, leaving 12 bases between the germline ends. CDR3 in DNA: TGTGCCAGCAGTGATTGGGAAGGGGGGAACACTGAAGCTTTCTTT. Encoded protein: CASSDWEGGNTEAFF.

The J gene is TRBJ1-5, the V gene TRBV28, with TRBD1 matching 7 bases. The CDR3 covers 15 residues. The ends lost 5 bases at V and 4 bases at J; junction bases unmatched: 8. Looked up from germline, CDR1 is MDHEN and CDR2 is SYDVKM. The DNA of the CDR3 is TGTGCCAGCAGTAAGTTGACAGGGAGGAATCAGCCCCAGCATTTT. Its translation is CASSKLTGRNQPQHF.